The clone carrying this TCR beta chain showed up many times. Its antigen is not identified. The CDR3 end is not reached by the read, which stops 3 residues before it; the germline J gene fills it in. Assay: immunoSEQ multiplex PCR; the TCRdb copy retains only in-frame clones and omits some. The table lists 15,000 to 25,000 clones, with no singletons. Diagnosis required reduced IgG, IgA and/or IgM with specific antibody deficiency. All CVID subjects were on immunoglobulin replacement for at least one year. CDR1 and CDR2 (germline): SGHTA, FQGNSA. There are 13 residues in the CDR3. This sample was taken from a study of T cell clonality in common variable immunodeficiency. The study, taken as a whole, reports: TCRbeta clonality was increased in CVID versus healthy controls. In common variable immunodeficiency, TCR beta chains reportedly carried fewer deletions and N-nucleotide insertions.

The sequence came from a human donor with common variable immunodeficiency. The V gene is TRBV7-2, the J gene TRBJ1-1, with D maybe TRBD1 (6 bases). The material sequenced was peripheral blood mononuclear cells. The sequenced CDR3 bases are TGTGCCAGCAGCTTAGAAAAGGGACAAGCA. It encodes CASSLEKGQA. The entire CDR3 protein is CASSLEKGQAAFF.